The 24 T cell receptor beta chains below all came from one sample that was sequenced in a study of vaccination and CD4 T cells after COVID-19 (dated by TCRdb to about 2022). These TCRs' antigens remain unknown. Interpreted using the paper, the treatment or condition label stands for: roughly 11-day PBMC culture with coronavirus spike peptide pools or control peptides (ViraFEST assay). Library preparation used PCR. Instrument on record: Illumina iSeq 100. DNA from cultured CD4+ T cells underwent TCR sequencing with the Oncomine TCR Beta short-read assay at the Johns Hopkins FTIC core. TCRdb itself trimmed the public reads at Q25 with fastp, ran MiXCR and retained productive beta chains. Rows with a matching CDR3 protein are joined into one entry that keeps the most common DNA and genes. The sample has thousands of distinct CDR3 sequences on record, just under 50% of them singletons. The ten largest clones represent under 25% of the sample.

What was sequenced was CD4+ T cells from blood, cultured in vitro. The source of these receptors is a human donor who had recovered from COVID-19.

The chain combines TRBV2 with TRBJ1-1; 9 bases fit TRBD1. The CDR3 runs to 19 residues. With V trimmed by 5 bases and J by 4 bases, 20 bases remained unmatched. Germline V gene lookup returns CDR1 SNHLY and CDR2 FYNNEI. CDR3 amino acids: CASSSRGSPGQGVGTEAFF. In DNA form, the CDR3 reads TGTGCCAGCAGTTCCCGGGGGAGTCCGGGACAGGGAGTAGGCACTGAAGCTTTCTTT.

This chain uses TRBV24-1 with TRBJ2-3; 13 bases map to TRBD2. V dropped 4 bases and J dropped 4; count of bases not matched to a gene: 4. CDR1 and CDR2 from the germline V gene are KGHDR and SFDVKD. CDR3 length: 16 residues. CDR3 protein: CATSDPTSGRADTQYF. The CDR3 DNA sequence: TGTGCCACCAGTGACCCCACTAGCGGGAGGGCAGATACGCAGTATTTT.

In its sample, this clonotype is large. This rearrangement joins TRBV7-9 to TRBJ2-5; 8 nucleotides line up with TRBD2. Looked up from germline, CDR1 is SEHNR and CDR2 is FQNEAQ (reference sequence). The CDR3 consists of 15 residues. The V segment lost 2 bases and the J segment 1 base; nucleotides outside the gene matches: 3. The CDR3 loop is CASSLRGGLQETQYF. Written as DNA, the CDR3 is TGTGCCAGCAGCTTACGGGGGGGGCTCCAAGAGACCCAGTACTTC.

This clonotype was counted between two and nine times. This chain connects TRBV6-5 to TRBJ2-7; no clear D gene. The length of the CDR3 is 14 residues. The germline V gene has CDR1 MNHEY and CDR2 SVGAGI. V dropped 0 bases and J dropped 0 bases, with 6 bases sitting between them. The CDR3 sequence: CASSYSPNSYEQYF. CDR3 bases: TGTGCCAGCAGTTACTCGCCTAACTCCTACGAGCAGTACTTC.

V is TRBV6-1 and J is TRBJ2-3; TRBD2 agrees at 8 bases. Germline CDR1 is MNHNS and CDR2 is SASEGT. Trimming cost V 4 bases and J 4 bases; bases outside gene matches: 7. The CDR3 is 15 residues long. In DNA, the CDR3 is TGTGCCAGCAGTGCAGCGGGACTAGGAGCAGATACGCAGTATTTT. Translated, it gives CASSAAGLGADTQYF.

This sequence joins TRBV20-1 and TRBJ1-2; possibly TRBD1 for D (5 bases). This CDR3 has 14 residues. Germline V CDR1 and CDR2: DFQATT, SNEGSKA (reference sequence). Trimming pared 3 bases from V and 1 base from J, leaving 12 bases between. The CDR3: CSASPGKSNYGYTF. The CDR3 DNA reads as TGCAGTGCTAGTCCAGGGAAGAGTAACTATGGCTACACCTTC.

This clonotype came up once. This sequence joins TRBV27 and TRBJ2-7, with 14 bases fitting TRBD2. This CDR3 region has 17 residues. From germline, CDR1 is MNHEY and CDR2 SMNVEV (reference sequence). Losses at the gene ends were 10 bases for V and 1 base for J; bases not matched to a gene: 12. CDR3 loop: CATAMGLAGERSYEQYF. In DNA form, the CDR3 reads TGTGCCACCGCTATGGGACTAGCGGGGGAGCGATCCTACGAGCAGTACTTC.

The chain carries TRBV28 and TRBJ1-4; D uncertain. The CDR3 length is 15 residues. Germline V CDR1 and CDR2: MDHEN, SYDVKM. Trimming cost V 6 bases and J 6 bases, with 17 bases left between them. The DNA of the CDR3 is TGTGCCAGCAGGTCCCCGGGAGACGGATATGAAAAACTGTTTTTT. As protein: CASRSPGDGYEKLFF.

This chain links TRBV15 with TRBJ1-3; no clear D. The germline CDR1 and CDR2 sequences are LNHNV and YYDKDF (reference sequence). V lost 0 bases, J lost 0 bases, and 6 bases lay in between. The CDR3 contains 15 residues. The CDR3, as DNA: TGTGCCACCAGCAGAGATCCGAACTCTGGAAACACCATATATTTT. Translating it yields CATSRDPNSGNTIYF.

This sequence joins TRBV20-1 and TRBJ1-6; TRBD1 might be the D (6 bases). V lost 0 bases, J lost 10 bases, and 13 bases lay in between. This CDR3 has 14 residues. CDR1 and CDR2 from the germline V gene are DFQATT and SNEGSKA (reference sequence). CDR3 nucleotides: TGCAGTGCTAGAGAGGCCAGGGGTGAGTCACCCCTCCACTTT. Protein: CSAREARGESPLHF.

This clonotype was seen only once. The chain carries TRBV7-9 and TRBJ2-7; D unresolved. V lost 5 bases and J lost 2, with 13 bases in between. Looked up from germline, CDR1 is SEHNR and CDR2 is FQNEAQ (reference sequence). The CDR3 loop spans 14 amino acids. The CDR3 spells CASSTPQQTYEQYF. CDR3 in DNA: TGTGCCAGCAGCACCCCCCAGCAGACCTACGAGCAGTACTTC.

This chain connects TRBV7-2 to TRBJ2-2; D unresolved. Trimming removed 1 base from V and 0 bases from J, with 6 bases in between. The CDR3 is 15 amino acids. In germline, CDR1 is SGHTA, CDR2 FQGNSA. The chain's CDR3 is CASSLVQTNTGELFF. CDR3 nucleotide sequence: TGTGCCAGCAGCTTAGTGCAGACGAACACCGGGGAGCTGTTTTTT.

The gene calls are TRBV27 and TRBJ2-5; possibly TRBD2 for D (7 bases). V shed 5 bases and J shed 4 bases, with 14 bases lying between them. Germline V gene sequence: CDR1 MNHEY, CDR2 SMNVEV (reference sequence). The CDR3 runs to 14 residues. The CDR3 here is CASSDRGGVETQYF. As DNA, the CDR3 is TGTGCCAGCAGTGATAGGGGGGGCGTAGAGACCCAGTACTTC.

CDR3 sequence (DNA): TGTGCCAGCTCCATAGCGGGGGGTATCGGGGAGCTGTTTTTT. This encodes CASSIAGGIGELFF. The chain employs TRBV11-1 and TRBJ2-2, with 10 bases matching TRBD2. Germline values: CDR1 SGHAT, CDR2 FQDESV (reference sequence). V lost 8 bases, J lost 7 bases, and 7 bases stayed unmatched. The CDR3 is 14 amino acids. Drawing the rest from reference TRBV11-1 and TRBJ2-2, the complete variable domain is EAEVAQSPRYKITEKSQAVAFWCDPISGHATLYWYRQILGQGPELLVQFQDESVVDDSQLPKDRFSAERLKGVDSTLKIQPAELGDSAMYLCASSIAGGIGELFFGEGSRLTVL.

With regard to this clonotype: At one end, the junction sequence differs from germline, possibly due to a read error. The chain links TRBV7-2 to TRBJ2-4, with TRBD2 matching 8 bases. Germline loops: CDR1 SGHTA, CDR2 FQGNSA. There are 19 residues in the CDR3. In DNA form, the CDR3 reads TGTGCCAGCAGCTTAACGATCCGGGCGGGGGGAAGACCCAAAAACATTCAGCACTTC. This gives the protein CASSLTIRAGGRPKNIQHF. Using reference TRBV7-2 and TRBJ2-4 for the parts outside the CDR3, the full variable domain is GAGVSQSPSNKVTEKGKDVELRCDPISGHTALYWYRQSLGQGLEFLIYFQGNSAPDKSGLPSDRFSAERTGGSVSTLTIQRTQQEDSAVYLCASSLTIRAGGRPKNIQHFGAGTRLSVL.

The rearrangement links TRBV6-5 to TRBJ1-1, with D perhaps TRBD1 (5 bases). Trimming took off 2 bases at V and 8 bases at J, with 12 bases between the two ends. The CDR3 runs to 13 residues. Germline-derived CDR1 and CDR2 are MNHEY and SVGAGI. In DNA, the CDR3 is TGTGCCAGCAGTTACGGCCAGGGCTACGAAGCTTTCTTT. Translation gives CASSYGQGYEAFF.

The CDR3 here is CASSLAGEGTQYF. For the CDR3, the DNA is TGTGCCAGCAGTCTAGCGGGCGAGGGGACCCAGTACTTC. The chain uses TRBV27 and TRBJ2-5; TRBD2 matches at 8 bases. Germline assignment: CDR1 MNHEY and CDR2 SMNVEV (reference sequence). Trimming at V came to 5 bases and at J to 7 bases, leaving 6 bases not matched to a gene. This CDR3 is 13 amino acids long.

This clonotype was seen a few times. The chain combines TRBV5-4 with TRBJ2-7, with TRBD2 identical over 9 bases. This CDR3 is built from 15 residues. The germline V gene has CDR1 SGHNT and CDR2 YYREEE (reference sequence). J lost 4 bases, V lost 4 bases, and 9 bases had no gene match. The CDR3: CASSPDSGSGYEQYF. DNA of the CDR3: TGTGCCAGCAGCCCCGATAGCGGGAGTGGGTACGAGCAGTACTTC.

The J gene is TRBJ2-2, the V gene TRBV5-1, with TRBD2 matching 7 bases. With V trimmed by 0 bases and J by 3 bases, 5 bases remained unmatched. CDR3 size: 16 residues. Germline V CDR1 and CDR2: SGHRS, YFSETQ. CDR3 protein: CASSLGTSRDTGELFF. CDR3 in DNA: TGCGCCAGCAGCTTGGGGACTAGTCGGGACACCGGGGAGCTGTTTTTT.

The rearrangement uses TRBV28 and TRBJ1-5, with 11 bases that match TRBD1. V was pared by 3 bases and J by 4 bases, with 5 bases of the junction left unmatched. This CDR3 has 16 residues. The germline gives CDR1 MDHEN, CDR2 SYDVKM. In DNA, the CDR3 is TGTGCCAGCAGTTTTTACGGGACAGGGGGAAATCAGCCCCAGCATTTT. Translation: CASSFYGTGGNQPQHF.

The chain couples TRBV5-4 to TRBJ2-7, with 10 positions matching TRBD2. The germline gives CDR1 SGHNT, CDR2 YYREEE (reference sequence). Trimming took 4 bases from V and 3 from J; bases not matched to a gene: 4. The CDR3 is made up of 14 amino acids. The CDR3 region is CASSQGTSDYEQYF. The CDR3 bases are TGTGCCAGCAGCCAGGGGACTAGCGACTACGAGCAGTACTTC.

The chain has TRBV10-3 and TRBJ1-5, with unresolved D. CDR3 length equals 13 residues. Germline CDR1 reads ENHRY; CDR2 reads SYGVKD. The V end was cut by 7 bases, the J end by 4 bases, with 11 bases between. CDR3 coding DNA: TGTGCCATCACTAGCGGGCCTAATCAGCCCCAGCATTTT. Translating gives CAITSGPNQPQHF.

The V gene is TRBV6-2 or TRBV6-3, the J gene TRBJ2-5; D possibly corresponds to TRBD1 (6 bases). V lost 2 bases and J lost 5, with 9 bases in between. Per the germline V gene, CDR1 is MNHEY and CDR2 is SVGEGT. CDR3 size: 13 residues. In DNA, the CDR3 is TGTGCCAGCAGTTACAGGGGGTTGGAGACCCAGTACTTC. Amino acids: CASSYRGLETQYF.

J is TRBJ2-3 and V is TRBV5-4, with D maybe TRBD2 (5 bases). Trimming pared 4 bases from V and 2 bases from J, leaving 5 bases between. CDR1 and CDR2 from the germline V gene are SGHNT and YYREEE (reference sequence). The CDR3 contains 12 residues. The CDR3 region is CASSLATDTQYF. In DNA, the CDR3 is TGTGCCAGCAGCCTAGCCACAGATACGCAGTATTTT.